This TCR beta chain is from a study of shared clonotypes between healthy human individuals (dated by TCRdb to 2020 to 2021). Looking at the study overall: The cohort included three men and two women between 18 and 49 years of age. Per donor, leukapheresis produced somewhere between about 0.94 and 9 billion PBMCs. The study deeply sequenced blood TCR repertoires of about 5 healthy adults to estimate repertoire size and the extent of clonotype sharing between individuals. Libraries were prepared and TCR repertoires were sequenced by different laboratories using diverse techniques, in order to increase sequencing depth and limit assay-specific biases.

The donors were healthy, HIV-negative adults who had no recently reported acute infections or vaccinations. Only Caucasian adults living in Nashville, Tennessee, USA were represented among the donors. For unsorted samples, tens of millions of PBMCs were counted and genomic DNA was extracted with the QIAamp DNA Blood Mini kit. After blood collection by leukapheresis, PBMCs were isolated using Ficoll-Histopaque density gradient centrifugation and then cryopreserved in the vapor phase of liquid nitrogen. Note on this clone: Its antigen has not been determined. The sample holds no much larger clone one base away, and base qualities are not on file.

On the study overall, not on this receptor specifically: Sampling was restricted to blood, and TCR repertoires in tissue are likely to differ from TCR repertoires in blood. Pairwise subsampling led to the expectation that sequencing depth would affect the degree of clonotype sharing among donors. Because the study included only a small number of donors, the genetic and exposure-history diversity represented was limited.

Using the deep immunoSEQ assay, multiplex PCR amplified TCR CDR3 regions from genomic DNA. Extracted genomic DNA from each cell subset was distributed evenly across all wells of several immunoSEQ 96-well plates, and each plate was treated as a replicate. For unsorted PBMC, about 270 ng of genomic DNA, equivalent to tens of thousands of T cell genomes, went into each replicate PCR. Ten immunoSEQ deep assay plates were used to sequence the unsorted PBMC genomic DNA. Purified libraries were quantified with a Qubit 3.0 fluorometer, sized on a Bioanalyzer 2100, and re-quantified with the KAPA Library Quantification kit. Every immunoSEQ 96-well plate was sequenced on a separate single-read 150-cycle Illumina NextSeq 550 flow cell. On the study's bioinformatics: Because only junctional sequences without quality scores were contained in the immunoSEQ output, filtering matching that applied to full-length reads could not be performed. Sequences were annotated with PyIR, a Python wrapper for IgBLAST v1.9, and V/J genes and CDR3 were assigned using IMGT germline references. Reads with weak V/J assignments (E-value above 1e-6), missing CDR3, stop codons, out-of-frame junctions, or ambiguous translated residues were removed. V3J clonotypes were defined as sequences sharing the same inferred V gene, J gene, and CDR3 amino acid sequence. The percentage overlap between two repertoires was calculated by dividing the number of shared unique clonotypes by the size of the smaller repertoire. Repertoire richness was assessed with RTK rarefaction, the Chao1 estimator, and Recon v2.1 estimates of unobserved clonotypes. TCRdb holds this immuneACCESS table with in-frame rearrangements only. Some clones are missing; in checked studies, unresolved V genes explain under half, and the rest has no known cause. The V and J calls and clone size come from that table; D and trimming were worked out from the DNA. This sample gives 400,000 to 600,000 clones in total; 70% to 80% of them show up just once. The ten largest clones represent about 12% of the sample.

Sequencing was done on a sample of PBMCs. The receptor comes from a woman in her thirties or forties in good health. Some clones in this sample may be carry-over from other donors' samples.

The CDR3 here reads CAWMSSRDTQFF. The base sequence is TGTGCCTGGATGAGCTCCCGGGATACTCAGTTCTTC. The receptor chain draws on TRBV30 and TRBJ2-1; the D gene is perhaps TRBD2, on 5 matching bases. The CDR3 contains 12 residues, cysteine and phenylalanine counted. Only the CDR3 DNA is retained, 36 bases long and in frame from the first base. Between the V and J ends, shortened by 4 bases and 13 bases respectively, the junction contains 17 bases. For CDR1 and CDR2, the germline V gene (reference sequence) lists GTSNPN and SVGIG.